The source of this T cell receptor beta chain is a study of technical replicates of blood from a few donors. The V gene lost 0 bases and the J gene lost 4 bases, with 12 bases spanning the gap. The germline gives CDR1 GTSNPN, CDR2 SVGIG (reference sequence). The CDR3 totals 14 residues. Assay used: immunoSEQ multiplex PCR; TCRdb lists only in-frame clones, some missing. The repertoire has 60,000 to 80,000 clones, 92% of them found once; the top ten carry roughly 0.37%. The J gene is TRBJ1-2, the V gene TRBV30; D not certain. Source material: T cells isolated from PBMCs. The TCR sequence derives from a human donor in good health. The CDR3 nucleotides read TGTGCCTGGAGTGTAATGACGAGGGTCTATGGCTACACCTTC. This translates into CAWSVMTRVYGYTF.